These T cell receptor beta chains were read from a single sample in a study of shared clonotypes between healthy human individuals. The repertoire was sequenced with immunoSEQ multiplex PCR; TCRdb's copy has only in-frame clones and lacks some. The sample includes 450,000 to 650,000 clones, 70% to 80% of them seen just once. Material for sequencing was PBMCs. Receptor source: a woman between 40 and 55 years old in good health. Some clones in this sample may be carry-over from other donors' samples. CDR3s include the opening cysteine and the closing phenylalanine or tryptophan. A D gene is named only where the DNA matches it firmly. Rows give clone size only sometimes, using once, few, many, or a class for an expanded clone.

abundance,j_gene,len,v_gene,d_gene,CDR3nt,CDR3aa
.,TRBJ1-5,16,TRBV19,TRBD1,TGTGCCAGTACGAACAGGGGATCGGGGAGCAATCAGCCCCAGCATTTT,CASTNRGSGSNQPQHF
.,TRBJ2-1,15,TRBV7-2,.,TGTGCCAGCAGCCCGCAAGGGGAGACCTACAATGAGCAGTTCTTC,CASSPQGETYNEQFF
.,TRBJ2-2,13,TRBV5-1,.,TGCGCCAGCAGCATCCGGGACCTAGGGGAGCTGTTTTTT,CASSIRDLGELFF
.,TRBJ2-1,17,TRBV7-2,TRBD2,TGTGCCAGCAGCTCCAGACTGCTAGCGGGAGGGCCAAATGAGCAGTTCTTC,CASSSRLLAGGPNEQFF
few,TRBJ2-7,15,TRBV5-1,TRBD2,TGCGCCAGCAGCCTGAGACTAGCGGGGGACTACGAGCAGTACTTC,CASSLRLAGDYEQYF
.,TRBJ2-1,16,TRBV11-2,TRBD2,TGTGCCAGCAGCTGGGGACTAGCGCGATGGTACAATGAGCAGTTCTTC,CASSWGLARWYNEQFF
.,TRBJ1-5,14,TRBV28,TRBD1,TGTGCCAGCAAAACAGGGGACAGCAATCAGCCCCAGCATTTT,CASKTGDSNQPQHF
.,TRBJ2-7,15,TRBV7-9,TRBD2,TGTGCCAGCAGCCCCCGACTAGCCGCGGTCCACGAGCAGTACTTC,CASSPRLAAVHEQYF
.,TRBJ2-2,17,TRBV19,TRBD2,TGTGCCAGTAGTACACCGGGACTAGCGGGATTCACCGGGGAGCTGTTTTTT,CASSTPGLAGFTGELFF
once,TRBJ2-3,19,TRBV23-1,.,TGCGCCAGCAGTCTTTGTGAGGGACAACTCGACATCGGCACAGATACGCAGTATTTT,CASSLCEGQLDIGTDTQYF
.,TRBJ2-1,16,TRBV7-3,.,TGTGCCAGCAGCTTAATGGCGGGGGCGCATAGTAATGAGCAGTTCTTC,CASSLMAGAHSNEQFF
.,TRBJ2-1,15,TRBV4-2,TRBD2,TGTGCCAGCAGCCAGGTACTAGCGGGAGGTGATGAGCAGTTCTTC,CASSQVLAGGDEQFF
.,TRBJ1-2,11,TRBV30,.,TGTGCCTGTAACCCCAGCTATGGCTACACCTTC,CACNPSYGYTF
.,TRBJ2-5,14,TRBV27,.,TGTGCCAGCAGTCCCGGAGGGCCGGGAGAGACCCAGTACTTC,CASSPGGPGETQYF
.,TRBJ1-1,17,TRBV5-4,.,TGTGCCAGCAGCTTGGCCTCCTATGGGACCATGAACACTGAAGCTTTCTTT,CASSLASYGTMNTEAFF
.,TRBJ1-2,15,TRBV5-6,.,TGTGCCAGCACCGTGAGAGGACCGCCTGACTATGGCTACACCTTC,CASTVRGPPDYGYTF
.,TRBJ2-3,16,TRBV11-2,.,TGTGCCAGCAGCTTAGATAATGGGGGGAACACAGATACGCAGTATTTT,CASSLDNGGNTDTQYF
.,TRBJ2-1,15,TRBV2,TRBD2,TGTGCCAGCACCCAAGGGGCTAGCGGGAGGGCTAGGCAGTTCTTC,CASTQGASGRARQFF
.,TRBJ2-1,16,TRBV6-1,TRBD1,TGTGCCAGCAGTGACCGGGACAGGGGCTCCTACAATGAGCAGTTCTTC,CASSDRDRGSYNEQFF
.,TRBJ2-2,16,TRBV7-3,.,TGTGCCAGCAGCCCCGTGGGGGGTACGGACACCGGGGAGCTGTTTTTT,CASSPVGGTDTGELFF
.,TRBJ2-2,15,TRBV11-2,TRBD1,TGTGCCAGCAGCTTCACCGGGACAGGGGCCGGGGAGCTGTTTTTT,CASSFTGTGAGELFF
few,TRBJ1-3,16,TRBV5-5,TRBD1,TGTGCCAGCAGCCCGTACATAGACAGGGTCGGAAACACCATATATTTT,CASSPYIDRVGNTIYF
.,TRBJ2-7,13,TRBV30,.,TGTGCCTGGAGTAGGACCCAAAGGAACGAGCAGTACTTC,CAWSRTQRNEQYF
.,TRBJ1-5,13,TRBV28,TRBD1,TGTGCCAGCAGTTTCTCCAGGGGGCAGCCCCAGCATTTT,CASSFSRGQPQHF
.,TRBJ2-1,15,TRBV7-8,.,TGTGCCAGCAGCTTACTGGCAGGGTTTACCAATGAGCAGTTCTTC,CASSLLAGFTNEQFF
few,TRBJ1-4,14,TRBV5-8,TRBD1,TGTGCCAGCAGCCGGGACAGGGGGTTGGAAAAACTGTTTTTT,CASSRDRGLEKLFF
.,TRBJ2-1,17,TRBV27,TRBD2,TGTGCCAGCAGGGGCTCAGGACTAGCGGGGGGATACAATGAGCAGTTCTTC,CASRGSGLAGGYNEQFF
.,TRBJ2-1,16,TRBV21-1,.,TGTGCCAGCAGCAAAAAGTCGGGACTAGCTTGTAATGAGCAGTTCTTC,CASSKKSGLACNEQFF